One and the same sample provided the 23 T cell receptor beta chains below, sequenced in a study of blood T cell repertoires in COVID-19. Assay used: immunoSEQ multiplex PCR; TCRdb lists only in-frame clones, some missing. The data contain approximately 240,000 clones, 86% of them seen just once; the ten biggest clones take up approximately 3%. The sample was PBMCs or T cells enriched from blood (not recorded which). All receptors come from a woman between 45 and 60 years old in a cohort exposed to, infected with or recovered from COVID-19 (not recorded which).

The CDR3 nucleotides are TGTGCCAGCAGTCCGGACAGGGGAGATGAGCAGTTCTTC. Amino acid sequence: CASSPDRGDEQFF. V gene TRBV5-4 combines with J gene TRBJ2-1, with 9 bases that match TRBD1. The CDR3 has 13 amino acids. CDR1 and CDR2 from the germline V gene are SGHNT and YYREEE (reference sequence). V lost 5 bases to trimming and J lost 8 bases; unmatched junction nucleotides: 5.

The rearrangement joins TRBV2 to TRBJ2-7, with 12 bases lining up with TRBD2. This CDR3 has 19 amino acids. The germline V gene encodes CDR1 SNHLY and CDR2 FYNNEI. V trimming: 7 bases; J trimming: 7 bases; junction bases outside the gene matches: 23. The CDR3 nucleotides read TGTGCCAGCACCCGTCGAGCGGGACAGACTAGCGGGGGTGATTGGGAGCAGTACTTC. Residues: CASTRRAGQTSGGDWEQYF. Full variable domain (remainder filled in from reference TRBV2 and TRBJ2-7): EPEVTQTPSHQVTQMGQEVILRCVPISNHLYFYWYRQILGQKVEFLVSFYNNEISEKSEIFDDQFSVERPDGSNFTLKIRSTKLEDSAMYFCASTRRAGQTSGGDWEQYFGPGTRLTVT.

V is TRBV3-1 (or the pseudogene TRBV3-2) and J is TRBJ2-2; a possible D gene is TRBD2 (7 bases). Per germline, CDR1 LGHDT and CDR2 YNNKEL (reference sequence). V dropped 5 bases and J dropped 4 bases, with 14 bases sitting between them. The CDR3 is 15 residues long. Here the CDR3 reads CASSVRGAGTGELFF. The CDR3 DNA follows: TGTGCCAGCAGCGTCCGGGGGGCGGGCACCGGGGAGCTGTTTTTT.

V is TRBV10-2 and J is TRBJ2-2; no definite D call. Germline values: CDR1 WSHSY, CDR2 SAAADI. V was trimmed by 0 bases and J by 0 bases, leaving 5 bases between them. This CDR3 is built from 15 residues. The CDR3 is CASSESVANTGELFF. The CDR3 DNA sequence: TGCGCCAGCAGTGAGTCGGTAGCGAACACCGGGGAGCTGTTTTTT.

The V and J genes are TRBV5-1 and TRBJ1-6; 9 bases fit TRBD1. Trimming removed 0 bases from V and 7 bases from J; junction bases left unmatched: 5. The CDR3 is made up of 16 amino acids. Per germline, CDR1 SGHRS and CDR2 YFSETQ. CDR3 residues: CASSLGTGATNSPLHF. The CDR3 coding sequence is TGCGCCAGCAGCTTGGGGACAGGGGCTACAAATTCACCCCTCCACTTT. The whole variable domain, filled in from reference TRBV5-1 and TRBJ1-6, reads KAGVTQTPRYLIKTRGQQVTLSCSPISGHRSVSWYQQTPGQGLQFLFEYFSETQRNKGNFPGRFSGRQFSNSRSEMNVSTLELGDSALYLCASSLGTGATNSPLHFGNGTRLTVT.

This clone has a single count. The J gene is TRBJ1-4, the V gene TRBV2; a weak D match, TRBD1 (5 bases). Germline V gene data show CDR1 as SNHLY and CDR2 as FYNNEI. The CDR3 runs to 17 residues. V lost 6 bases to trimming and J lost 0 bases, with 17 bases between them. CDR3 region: CASSAGLQGATNEKLFF. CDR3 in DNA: TGTGCCAGCAGCGCGGGACTCCAAGGGGCAACTAATGAAAAACTGTTTTTT.

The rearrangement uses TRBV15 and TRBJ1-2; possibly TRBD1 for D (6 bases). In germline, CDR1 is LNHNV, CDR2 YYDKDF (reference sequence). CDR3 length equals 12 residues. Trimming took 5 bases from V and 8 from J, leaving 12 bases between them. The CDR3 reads CATSAGGEGYTF. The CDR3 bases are TGTGCCACCAGCGCGGGGGGCGAGGGCTACACCTTC.

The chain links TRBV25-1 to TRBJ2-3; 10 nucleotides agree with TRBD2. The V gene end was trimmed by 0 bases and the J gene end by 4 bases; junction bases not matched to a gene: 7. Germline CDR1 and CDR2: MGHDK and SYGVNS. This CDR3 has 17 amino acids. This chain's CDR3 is CASSEYRLGTSADTQYF. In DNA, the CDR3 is TGTGCCAGCAGTGAATATCGGTTAGGGACTAGCGCAGATACGCAGTATTTT.

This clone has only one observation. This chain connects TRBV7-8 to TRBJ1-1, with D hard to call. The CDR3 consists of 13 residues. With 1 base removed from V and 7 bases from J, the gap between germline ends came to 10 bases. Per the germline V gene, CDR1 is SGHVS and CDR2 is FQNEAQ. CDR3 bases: TGTGCCAGCAGCTTAGGGGCCTTCCTTGAAGCTTTCTTT. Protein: CASSLGAFLEAFF.

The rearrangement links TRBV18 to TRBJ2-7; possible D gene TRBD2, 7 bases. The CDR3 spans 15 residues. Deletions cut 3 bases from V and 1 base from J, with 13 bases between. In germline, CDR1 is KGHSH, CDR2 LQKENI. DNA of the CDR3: TGTGCCAGCTCACCGACGGGGAGGGGGTCCTACGAGCAGTACTTC. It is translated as CASSPTGRGSYEQYF.

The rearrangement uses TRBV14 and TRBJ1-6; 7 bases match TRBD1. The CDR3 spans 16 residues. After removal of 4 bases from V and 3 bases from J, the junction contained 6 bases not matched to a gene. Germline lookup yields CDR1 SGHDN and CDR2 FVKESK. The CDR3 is CASSPHRDSYNSPLHF. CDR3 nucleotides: TGTGCCAGCAGCCCCCACCGGGACAGCTATAATTCACCCCTCCACTTT.

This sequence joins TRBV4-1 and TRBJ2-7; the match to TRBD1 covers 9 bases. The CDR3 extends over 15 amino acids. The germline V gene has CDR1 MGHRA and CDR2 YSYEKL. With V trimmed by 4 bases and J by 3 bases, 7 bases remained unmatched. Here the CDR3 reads CASSPQGAGDYEQYF. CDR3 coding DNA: TGCGCCAGCAGCCCACAGGGGGCTGGGGACTACGAGCAGTACTTC.

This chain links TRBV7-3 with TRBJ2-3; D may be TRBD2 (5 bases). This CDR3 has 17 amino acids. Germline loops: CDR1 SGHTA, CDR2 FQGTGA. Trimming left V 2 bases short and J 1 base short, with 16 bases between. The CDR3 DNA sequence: TGTGCCAGCAGCTTAGAGGGCAGCCAAAGTCGCACAGATACGCAGTATTTT. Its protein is CASSLEGSQSRTDTQYF.

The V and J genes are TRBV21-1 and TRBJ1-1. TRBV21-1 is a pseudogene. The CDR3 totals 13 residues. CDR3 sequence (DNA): TGTGCCAGCAGCAAACCAAGAGACACTGAAGCTTTCTTT. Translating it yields CASSKPRDTEAFF.

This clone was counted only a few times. CDR3 nucleotide sequence: TGTGCCATCAGTAATGTACAGGGGCCCTCAAATCAGCCCCAGCATTTT. Its protein product is CAISNVQGPSNQPQHF. This chain connects TRBV10-3 to TRBJ1-5; TRBD1 aligns across 7 bases. With V trimmed by 5 bases and J by 4 bases, 11 bases remained unmatched. This CDR3 region has 16 residues. CDR1 and CDR2 from the germline V gene are ENHRY and SYGVKD.

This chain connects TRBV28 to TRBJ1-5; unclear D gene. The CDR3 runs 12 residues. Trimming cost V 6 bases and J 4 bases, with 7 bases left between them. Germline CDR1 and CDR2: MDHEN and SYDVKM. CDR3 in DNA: TGTGCCAGCAGACAGCTAAATCAGCCCCAGCATTTT. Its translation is CASRQLNQPQHF. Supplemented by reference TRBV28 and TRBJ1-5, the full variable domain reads DVKVTQSSRYLVKRTGEKVFLECVQDMDHENMFWYRQDPGLGLRLIYFSYDVKMKEKGDIPEGYSVSREKKERFSLILESASTNQTSMYLCASRQLNQPQHFGDGTRLSIL.

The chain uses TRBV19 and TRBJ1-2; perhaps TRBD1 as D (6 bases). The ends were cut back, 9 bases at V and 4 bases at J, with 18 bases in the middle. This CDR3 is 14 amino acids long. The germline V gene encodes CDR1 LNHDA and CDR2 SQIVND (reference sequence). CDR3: CASYKTGTSYGYTF. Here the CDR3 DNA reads TGTGCCAGCTACAAAACAGGGACCAGCTATGGCTACACCTTC.

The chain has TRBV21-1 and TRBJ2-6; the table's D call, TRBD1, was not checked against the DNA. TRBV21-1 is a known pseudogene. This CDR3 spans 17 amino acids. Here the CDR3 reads CASSSLQGAVGANVLTF. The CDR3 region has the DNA TGTGCCAGCAGCAGCCTACAGGGGGCGGTGGGGGCCAACGTCCTGACTTTC.

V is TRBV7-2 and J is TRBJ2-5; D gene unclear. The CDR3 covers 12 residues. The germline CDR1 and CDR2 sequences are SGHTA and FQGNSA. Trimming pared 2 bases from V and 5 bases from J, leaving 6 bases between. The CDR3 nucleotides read TGTGCCAGCAGCTTAACTGCTGAGACCCAGTACTTC. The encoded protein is CASSLTAETQYF.

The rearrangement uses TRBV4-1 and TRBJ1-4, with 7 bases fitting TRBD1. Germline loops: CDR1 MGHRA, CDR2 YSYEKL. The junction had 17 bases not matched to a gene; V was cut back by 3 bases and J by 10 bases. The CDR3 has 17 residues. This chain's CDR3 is CASSQSGLEGAIGKLFF. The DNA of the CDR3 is TGCGCCAGCAGCCAGAGCGGGCTTGAGGGGGCAATCGGAAAACTGTTTTTT.

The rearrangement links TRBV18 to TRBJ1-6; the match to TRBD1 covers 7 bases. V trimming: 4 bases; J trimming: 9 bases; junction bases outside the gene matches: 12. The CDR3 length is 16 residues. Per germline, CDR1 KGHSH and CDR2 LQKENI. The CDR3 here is CASSLADREVGSPLHF. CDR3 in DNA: TGTGCCAGCTCACTTGCCGACAGGGAAGTAGGTTCACCCCTCCACTTT.

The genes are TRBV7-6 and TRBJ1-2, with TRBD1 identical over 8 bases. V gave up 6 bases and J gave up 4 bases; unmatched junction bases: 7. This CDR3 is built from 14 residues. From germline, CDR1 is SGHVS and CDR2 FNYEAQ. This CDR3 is CASSPDRGTYGYTF. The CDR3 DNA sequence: TGTGCCAGCAGTCCTGACAGGGGCACCTATGGCTACACCTTC.

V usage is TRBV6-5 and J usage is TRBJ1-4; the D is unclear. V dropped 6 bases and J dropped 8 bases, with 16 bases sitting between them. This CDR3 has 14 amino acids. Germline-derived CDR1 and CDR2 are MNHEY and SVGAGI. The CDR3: CASRPISGSEKLFF. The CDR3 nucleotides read TGTGCCAGCAGGCCAATATCGGGGTCGGAAAAACTGTTTTTT.